This T cell receptor beta chain was retrieved from a study of cytomegalovirus exposure and HLA in healthy donors. The PCR employed 60 Vbeta primers together with 13 Jbeta primers. Profiled with immunoSEQ multiplex PCR; TCRdb holds only in-frame clones, not every one. The sample includes some 170,000 clones, approximately 75% seen only once; the top ten take about 2.1%. Comment on this clone: The antigen is undetermined.

The germline CDR1 and CDR2 sequences are SGHRS and YFSETQ. V lost 6 bases and J lost 1, with 22 bases in between. The length of the CDR3 is 17 residues. General observations from the study: Reportedly, TCR beta sequences accurately predicted HLA-A and HLA-B alleles in most subjects.

The sample was PBMCs. This sequence was found in a woman aged 18-30 years in good health and CMV-seronegative. This chain joins TRBV5-1 and TRBJ2-5, with D unresolved. The chain's CDR3 is CASTLGLYNIAQETQYF. The CDR3, as DNA: TGCGCCAGCACCCTGGGTCTGTATAATATAGCCCAAGAGACCCAGTACTTC.